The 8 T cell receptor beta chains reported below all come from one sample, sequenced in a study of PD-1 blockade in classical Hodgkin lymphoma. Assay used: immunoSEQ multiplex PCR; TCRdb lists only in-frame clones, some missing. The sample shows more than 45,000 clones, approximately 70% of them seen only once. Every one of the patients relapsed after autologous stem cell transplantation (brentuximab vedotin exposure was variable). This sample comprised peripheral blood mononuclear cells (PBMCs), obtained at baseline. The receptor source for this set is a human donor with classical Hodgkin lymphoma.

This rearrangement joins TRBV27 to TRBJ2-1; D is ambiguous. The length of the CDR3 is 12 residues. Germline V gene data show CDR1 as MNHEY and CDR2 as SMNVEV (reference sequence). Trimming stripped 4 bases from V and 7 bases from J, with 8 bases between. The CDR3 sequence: CASSSLGNEQFF. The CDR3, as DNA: TGTGCCAGCAGTTCCCTAGGTAATGAGCAGTTCTTC.

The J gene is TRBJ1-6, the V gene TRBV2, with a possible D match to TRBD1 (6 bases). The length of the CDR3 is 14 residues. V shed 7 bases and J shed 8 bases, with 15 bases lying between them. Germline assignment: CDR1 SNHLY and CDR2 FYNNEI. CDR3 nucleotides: TGTGCCAGCAACCCCACAGGGTGGGATTCACCCCTCCACTTT. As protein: CASNPTGWDSPLHF.

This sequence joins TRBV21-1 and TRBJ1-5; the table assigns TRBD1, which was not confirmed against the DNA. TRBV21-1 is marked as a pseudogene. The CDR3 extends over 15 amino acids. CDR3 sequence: CASTRQKYSNQPQHF. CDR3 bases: TGTGCCAGCACTCGACAGAAGTATAGCAATCAGCCCCAGCATTTT.

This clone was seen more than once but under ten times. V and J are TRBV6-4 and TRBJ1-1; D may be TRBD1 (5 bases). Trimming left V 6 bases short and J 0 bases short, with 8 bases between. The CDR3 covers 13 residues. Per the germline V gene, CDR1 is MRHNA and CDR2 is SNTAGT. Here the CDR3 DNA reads TGTGCCAGCAGCCCGACAGTGAACACTGAAGCTTTCTTT. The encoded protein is CASSPTVNTEAFF.

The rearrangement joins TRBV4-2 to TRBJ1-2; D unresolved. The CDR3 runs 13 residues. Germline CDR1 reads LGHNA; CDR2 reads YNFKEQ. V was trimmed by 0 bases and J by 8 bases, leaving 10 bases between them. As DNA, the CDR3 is TGTGCCAGCAGCCAAGACATTATCGAAGGCTACACCTTC. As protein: CASSQDIIEGYTF.

Here the CDR3 DNA reads TGTGCCAGTAGACCCGGGGGATTGAACACTGAAGCTTTCTTT. Translating gives CASRPGGLNTEAFF. The rearrangement links TRBV28 to TRBJ1-1; perhaps TRBD1 as D (5 bases). Trimming removed 9 bases from V and 0 bases from J, with 14 bases in between. CDR1 and CDR2 (germline): MDHEN, SYDVKM. The CDR3 length is 14 residues.

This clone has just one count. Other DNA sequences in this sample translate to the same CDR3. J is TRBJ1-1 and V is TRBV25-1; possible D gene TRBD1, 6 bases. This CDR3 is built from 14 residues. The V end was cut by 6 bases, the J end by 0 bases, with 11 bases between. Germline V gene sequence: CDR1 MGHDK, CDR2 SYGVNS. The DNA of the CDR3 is TGTGCCAGCAGGCAGACAGGCTTGAACACTGAAGCTTTCTTT. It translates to CASRQTGLNTEAFF.

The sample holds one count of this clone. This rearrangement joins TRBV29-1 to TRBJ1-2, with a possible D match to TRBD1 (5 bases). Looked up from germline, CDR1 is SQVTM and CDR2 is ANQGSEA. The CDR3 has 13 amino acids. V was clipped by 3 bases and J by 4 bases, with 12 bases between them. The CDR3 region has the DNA TGCAGCGTTGAGAGGGGATGGGTCTATGGCTACACCTTC. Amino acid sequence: CSVERGWVYGYTF. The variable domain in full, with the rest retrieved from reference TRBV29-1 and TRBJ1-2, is SAVISQKPSRDICQRGTSLTIQCQVDSQVTMMFWYRQQPGQSLTLIATANQGSEATYESGFVIDKFPISRPNLTFSTLTVSNMSPEDSSIYLCSVERGWVYGYTFGSGTRLTVV.